The present T cell receptor (beta chain) was sequenced within a study of Graves' ophthalmopathy and Graves' hyperthyroidism. Study information: Untreated patients at initial diagnosis provided peripheral blood.

Trimming cost V 7 bases and J 1 base, with 13 bases left between them. The germline V gene has CDR1 DFQATT and CDR2 SNEGSKA (reference sequence). The CDR3 consists of 14 residues. Findings of the study overall: Cross-validated, the 13-signature model showed 87.88%/81.08% sensitivity/specificity, and 80%/75% in the test set. In predicting ophthalmopathy progression, the model reached over 70% sensitivity and around 72% specificity.

The TCR beta CDR3 regions underwent amplification from RNA transcripts. First-round RT-PCR relied on HTBI primers, and a second-round multiplex PCR came next. MiXCR, run by TCRdb on the multiplex PCR reads, gives a single entry per CDR3 protein. The sample shows more than 150,000 distinct CDR3 sequences, approximately 38% of them seen only once. This clonotype was counted many times. Antigen: not known. Moderate-to-severe activity, with CAS ≥3, NOSPECS ≥4 and duration under 3 months, characterized the donors with ophthalmopathy. The sequence was obtained from a woman aged 40-49 years with Graves' ophthalmopathy. The V and J genes are TRBV20-1 and TRBJ2-2; no firm D call. The sequencing input was peripheral blood. CDR3 residues: CSGGFDGNTGELFF. The CDR3 region has the DNA TGCAGTGGCGGTTTTGACGGGAACACCGGGGAGCTGTTTTTT.